This TCR beta chain was profiled in a study of chemoradiotherapy in HPV16-positive cancers. Over chemoradiotherapy, repertoires were sampled more than once. Germline CDR1 is LGHNA and CDR2 is YSLEER. V was pared by 0 bases and J by 2 bases, with 2 bases of the junction left unmatched. This CDR3 spans 15 amino acids. The table came from immunoSEQ multiplex PCR; TCRdb's copy has only in-frame clones and leaves some out. The sample has some 19,000 clones; more than 80% are singletons. The gene calls are TRBV4-3 and TRBJ2-7, with 9 positions matching TRBD1. Sample: blood, taken from a patient who underwent chemoradiotherapy. The TCR was taken from a human donor with HPV-associated anogenital cancer. The CDR3 loop is CASSQEGDRAYEQYF. CDR3 bases: TGCGCCAGCAGCCAAGAGGGGGACAGGGCCTACGAGCAGTACTTC.